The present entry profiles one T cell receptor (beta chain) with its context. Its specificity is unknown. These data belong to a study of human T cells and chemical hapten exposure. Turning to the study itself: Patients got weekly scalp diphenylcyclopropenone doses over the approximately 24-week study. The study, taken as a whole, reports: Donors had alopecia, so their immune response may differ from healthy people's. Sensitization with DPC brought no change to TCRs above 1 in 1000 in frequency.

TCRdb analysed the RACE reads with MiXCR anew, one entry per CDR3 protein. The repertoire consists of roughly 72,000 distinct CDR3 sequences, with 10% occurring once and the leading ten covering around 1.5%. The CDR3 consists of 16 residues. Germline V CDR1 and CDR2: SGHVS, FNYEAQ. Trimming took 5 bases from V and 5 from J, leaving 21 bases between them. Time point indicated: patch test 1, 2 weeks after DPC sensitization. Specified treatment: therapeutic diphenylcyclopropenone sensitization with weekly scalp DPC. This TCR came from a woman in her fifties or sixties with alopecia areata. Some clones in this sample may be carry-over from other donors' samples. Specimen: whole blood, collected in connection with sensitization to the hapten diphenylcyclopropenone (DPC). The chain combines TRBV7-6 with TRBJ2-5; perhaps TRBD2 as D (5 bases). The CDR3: CASSPSSPTGMETQYF. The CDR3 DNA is TGTGCCAGCAGCCCTTCTTCCCCCACGGGAATGGAGACCCAGTACTTC.